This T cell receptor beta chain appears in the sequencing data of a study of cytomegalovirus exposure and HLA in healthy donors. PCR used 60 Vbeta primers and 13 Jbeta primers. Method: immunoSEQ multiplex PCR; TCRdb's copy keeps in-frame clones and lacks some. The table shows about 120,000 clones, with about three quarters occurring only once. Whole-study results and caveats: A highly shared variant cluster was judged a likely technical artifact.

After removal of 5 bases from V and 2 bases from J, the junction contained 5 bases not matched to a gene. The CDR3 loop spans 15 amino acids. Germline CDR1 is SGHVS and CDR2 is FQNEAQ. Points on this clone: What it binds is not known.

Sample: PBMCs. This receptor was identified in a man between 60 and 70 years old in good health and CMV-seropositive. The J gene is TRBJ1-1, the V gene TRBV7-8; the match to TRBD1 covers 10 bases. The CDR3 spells CASSPGTGVNTEAFF. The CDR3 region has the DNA TGTGCCAGCAGCCCCGGGACAGGGGTCAACACTGAAGCTTTCTTT.